The rows below give T cell receptor beta chains drawn from one sample of a study of CDR3 diversity in severe acne. TCRdb used MiXCR to reprocess the PCR reads, holding one entry per CDR3 protein. The sample shows roughly 79,000 distinct CDR3 sequences, roughly 49% of them seen only once. Sequenced: blood. Receptors originate from a male donor with severe acne vulgaris. The CDR3 runs from the conserved cysteine through the conserved F or W. Clone sizes are given selectively: once, few, many, or a class where the clone is expanded.

size: few
V: TRBV12-3/TRBV12-4
CDR3: CASSFIPSGELFF

size: -
V: TRBV30
CDR3: CAWSVRQPARGYTF

size: -
V: TRBV5-1
CDR3: CASSWDTGGYEQYF

size: -
V: TRBV20-1
CDR3: CSGRIWTSGSGTQYF

size: -
V: TRBV2
CDR3: CASTWAYEQYF

size: many
V: TRBV7-2
CDR3: CASSFKPGGNQPQHF

size: -
V: TRBV20-1
CDR3: CSARDPGTSGSYEQYF

size: once
V: TRBV9
CDR3: CASSVEGRADTQYF

size: -
V: TRBV27
CDR3: CASRAGQYEQYF

size: -
V: TRBV7-6
CDR3: CASRQGQETQYF

size: -
V: TRBV7-9
CDR3: CASSLPDGQIYLYGYTF

size: once
V: TRBV7-2
CDR3: CASSPDSNYGYTF

size: many
V: TRBV20-1
CDR3: CSASSGGNYGYTF

size: many
V: TRBV4-3
CDR3: CASSQTRGHEQYF

size: -
V: TRBV2
CDR3: CASSEEWTATNEKLFFGSGTQHF

size: many
V: TRBV5-1
CDR3: CASSLLSRGGETQYF

size: -
V: TRBV9
CDR3: CASSVDRRSGANVLTF

size: -
V: TRBV29-1
CDR3: CSVGQGGGYTF

size: -
V: TRBV2
CDR3: CASSGRLAASAGGVDTQYF

size: -
V: TRBV11-1
CDR3: CASRGYRRADTQYF

size: few
V: TRBV5-1
CDR3: CASSGGSPGNTIYF

size: -
V: TRBV6-2/TRBV6-3
CDR3: CASSYPRELFF

size: -
V: TRBV6-5
CDR3: CASSYHPGPRGSNEQFF

size: medium-sized
V: TRBV5-1
CDR3: CASSLGGTDEQFF

size: -
V: TRBV7-6
CDR3: CASCSPRAGQGSNQPQYF

size: -
V: TRBV7-2
CDR3: CASSFDRLAGGGYEQYF

size: many
V: TRBV12-3/TRBV12-4
CDR3: CASSPGSVTGELFF

size: -
V: TRBV5-1
CDR3: CATRPGENYGYTF

size: -
V: TRBV7-8
CDR3: CARVVGTGELFF

size: few
V: TRBV2
CDR3: CASSERLAGGTQYF

size: -
V: TRBV7-2
CDR3: CASSLVLGLRRELTDTQYF

size: -
V: TRBV2
CDR3: CASGGGGGVGYTF

size: -
V: TRBV29-1
CDR3: CSGGTGSYGQYF

size: many
V: TRBV2
CDR3: CASLVTSGAVEQFF

size: -
V: TRBV25-1
CDR3: CASSEVGLAGELFF

size: few
V: TRBV4-3
CDR3: CASSQDLPGGKWEQFF

size: -
V: TRBV7-7
CDR3: CASSFYEQYF

size: -
V: TRBV7-6
CDR3: CASSFPGANTGELFF

size: -
V: TRBV25-1
CDR3: CASSEGGRPEQYF

size: -
V: TRBV7-9
CDR3: CASSSAGRYEQYF

size: few
V: TRBV15
CDR3: CATSRDLTGQETQYF

size: -
V: TRBV24-1
CDR3: CATRGFGTDNQPQHF

size: few
V: TRBV5-1
CDR3: CASSLGPGGNTDTQYF

size: -
V: TRBV19
CDR3: CASSGRRLGTEAFF

size: many
V: TRBV28
CDR3: CASSLSRTGTAMNTEAFF